The sequence of this TCR beta chain was determined in a study of cytomegalovirus exposure and HLA in healthy donors. General study points: It is likely that the observed cluster of highly shared sequence variants was a sequencing artifact. In an earlier analysis, about 87% or about 30%: the productive usage of most TCR beta V segments. Under in vitro conditions, three CMV-associated chains were confirmed as specific for CMV antigens.

With regard to this clone: What it binds is not known.

Both 60 Vbeta primers and 13 Jbeta primers went into the PCR. Per the study methods: Unique TCR beta chains totaled some 88 million in a later count, with around 11 million of them shared. TCRdb's copy holds only in-frame clones and misses some; the assay was immunoSEQ multiplex PCR. The V and J calls and clone size are taken from that table; D and trimming were inferred from the DNA. The sample yields roughly 120,000 clones, over 65% seen once. Germline-derived CDR1 and CDR2 are PRHDT and FYEKMQ (reference sequence). V was trimmed by 2 bases and J by 3 bases, leaving 2 bases between them. The CDR3 contains 12 residues.

What was sequenced was PBMCs. This receptor was identified in a woman under 40 in good health and CMV-seropositive. The chain carries TRBV13 and TRBJ1-3, with D unresolved. CDR3 coding DNA: TGTGCCAGCAGCTTACGTGGAAACACCATATATTTT. Amino acids: CASSLRGNTIYF.